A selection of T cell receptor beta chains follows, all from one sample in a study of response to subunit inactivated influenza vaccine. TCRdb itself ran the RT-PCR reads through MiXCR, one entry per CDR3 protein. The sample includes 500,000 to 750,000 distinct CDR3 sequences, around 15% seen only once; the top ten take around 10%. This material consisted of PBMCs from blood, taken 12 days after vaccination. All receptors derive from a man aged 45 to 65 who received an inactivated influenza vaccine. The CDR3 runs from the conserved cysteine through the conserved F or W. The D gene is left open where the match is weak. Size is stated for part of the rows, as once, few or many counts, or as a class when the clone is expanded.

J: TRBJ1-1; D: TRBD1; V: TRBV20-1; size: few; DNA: TGCAGTGCTAGGCGGACAGGGGGGTACACTGAAGCTTTCTTT; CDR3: CSARRTGGYTEAFF
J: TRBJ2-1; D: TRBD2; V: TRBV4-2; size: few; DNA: TGTGCCAGCAGCCAAGTCATCTGGGGGGGGAGCTCCTACAATGAGCAGTTCTTC; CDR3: CASSQVIWGGSSYNEQFF
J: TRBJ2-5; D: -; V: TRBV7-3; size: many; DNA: TGTGCCAGCAGCTTATCGCCCCAAGAGACCCAGTACTTC; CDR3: CASSLSPQETQYF
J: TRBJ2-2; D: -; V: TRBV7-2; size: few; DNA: TGTGCCAGCAGCCACGGGCGGTACACCGGGGAGCTGTTTTTT; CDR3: CASSHGRYTGELFF
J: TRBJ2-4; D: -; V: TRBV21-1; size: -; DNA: TGTGCCAGCAGCAAAGTGGAGGGGCTAGCCAAAAACATTCAGTACTTC; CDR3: CASSKVEGLAKNIQYF
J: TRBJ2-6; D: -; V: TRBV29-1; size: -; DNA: TGCAGGACGGGGACTTCTGGGGCCAACGTCCTGACTTTC; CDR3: CRTGTSGANVLTF
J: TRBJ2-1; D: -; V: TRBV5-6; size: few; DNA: TGTGCCAGCAGCTTGGTGGGTGCTAATGAGCAGTTCTTC; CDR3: CASSLVGANEQFF
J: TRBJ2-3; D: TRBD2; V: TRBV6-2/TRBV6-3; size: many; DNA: TGTGCCAGCAGTTATTCCCCGGGAGGACTATATTTTGCAGATACGCAGTATTTT; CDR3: CASSYSPGGLYFADTQYF
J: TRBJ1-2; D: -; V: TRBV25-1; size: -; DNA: TGTGCCAGCAGTGGAGGCGGGAGGTCGAGTGGCTACACCTTC; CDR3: CASSGGGRSSGYTF
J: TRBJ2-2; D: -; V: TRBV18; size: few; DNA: TGTGCCAGCTCAACGGCGACCGGGGAGCTGTTTTTT; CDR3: CASSTATGELFF
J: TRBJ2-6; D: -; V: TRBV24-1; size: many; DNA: TGTGCCACCGGCGAACTGAGCTCTGGGGCCAACGTCCTGACTTTC; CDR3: CATGELSSGANVLTF
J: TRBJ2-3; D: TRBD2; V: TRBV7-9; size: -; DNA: TGTGCCAGCAGCTTTCGGACTAGCGGGATGTCAGATACGCAGTATTTT; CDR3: CASSFRTSGMSDTQYF
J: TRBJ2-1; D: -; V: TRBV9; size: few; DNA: TGTGCCAGCAGCGTAGACGACGCCAGCAATGAGCAGTTCTTC; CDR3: CASSVDDASNEQFF
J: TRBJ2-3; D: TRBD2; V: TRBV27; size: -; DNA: TGTGCCAGCAGTTCTCTAACTAGCGGTTCAACCCTGAGCACAGATACGCAGTATTTT; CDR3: CASSSLTSGSTLSTDTQYF
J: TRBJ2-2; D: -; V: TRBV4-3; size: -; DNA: TGCGCCAGCAGCCAAGATAAACCCGGGGAGCTGTTTTTT; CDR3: CASSQDKPGELFF
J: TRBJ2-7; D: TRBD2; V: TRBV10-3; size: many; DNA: TGTGCCACCAGCGGGGGGGCCTACGAGCAGTACTTC; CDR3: CATSGGAYEQYF
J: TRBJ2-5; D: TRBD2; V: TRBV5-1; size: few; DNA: TGCGCCAGCAGCACGGGACTAGCCTTGGAGACCCAGTACTTC; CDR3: CASSTGLALETQYF
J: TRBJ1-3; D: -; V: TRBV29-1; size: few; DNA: TGCAGCGTCGCCATCGGACTCTCTGGAAACACCATATATTTT; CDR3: CSVAIGLSGNTIYF
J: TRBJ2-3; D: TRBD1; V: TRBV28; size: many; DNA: TGTGCCAGCATCAGGGGGCCTAACACAGATACGCAGTATTTT; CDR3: CASIRGPNTDTQYF
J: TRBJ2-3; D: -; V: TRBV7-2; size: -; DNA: TGTGCCAGCAGCTTAGCGAGCTCCGTTAGAACAGATACGCAGTATTTT; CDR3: CASSLASSVRTDTQYF
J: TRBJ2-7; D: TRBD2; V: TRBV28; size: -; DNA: TGTGCCAGCAGTCTGGGGCTAGCGGGAGCGGCCGAGCAGTACTTC; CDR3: CASSLGLAGAAEQYF
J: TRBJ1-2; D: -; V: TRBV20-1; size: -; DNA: TGCAGTGCTACCGCAGGAAGTGGCTACACCTTC; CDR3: CSATAGSGYTF
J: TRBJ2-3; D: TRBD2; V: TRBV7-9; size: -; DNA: TGTGCCAGCAGCTCCGGGGCGGGAGATGGAGATACGCAGTATTTT; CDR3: CASSSGAGDGDTQYF
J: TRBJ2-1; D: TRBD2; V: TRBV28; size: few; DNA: TGTGCCAGCAGTCCGGCGACTAGCGGTAACAATGAGCAGTTCTTC; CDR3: CASSPATSGNNEQFF
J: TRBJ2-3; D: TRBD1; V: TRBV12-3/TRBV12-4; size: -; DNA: TGTGCCAGCAGTTTTCAGGGGGCAGATACGCAGTATTTT; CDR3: CASSFQGADTQYF
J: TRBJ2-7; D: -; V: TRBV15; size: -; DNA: TGTGCCACCAGCAGAGCCGGGACTTCCTACTCCTACGAGCAGTACTTC; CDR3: CATSRAGTSYSYEQYF
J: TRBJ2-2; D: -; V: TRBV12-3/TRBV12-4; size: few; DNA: TGTGCCAGCAGCGGCAGGGAGAACACCGGGGAGCTGTTTTTT; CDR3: CASSGRENTGELFF
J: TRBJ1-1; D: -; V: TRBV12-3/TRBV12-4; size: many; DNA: TGTGCCAGCAGTTTAGGGGGGGACATGAACACTGAAGCTTTCTTT; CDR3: CASSLGGDMNTEAFF
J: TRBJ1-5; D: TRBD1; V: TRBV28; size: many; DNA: TGTGCCAGCAGTCCGACACAGGGGGCTTCAAATCAGCCCCAGCATTTT; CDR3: CASSPTQGASNQPQHF
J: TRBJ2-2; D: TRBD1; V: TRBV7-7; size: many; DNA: TGTGCTAGCAGCCTGACCCGGGACAGAGGGAACACCGGGGAGCTGTTTTTT; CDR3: CASSLTRDRGNTGELFF
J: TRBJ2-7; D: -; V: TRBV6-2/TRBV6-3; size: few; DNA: TGTGCCAGCAGTTACGGTACGACAGTCTACGAGCAGTACTTC; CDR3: CASSYGTTVYEQYF
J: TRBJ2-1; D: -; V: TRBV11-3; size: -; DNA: TGTGCCAGCAGCGTTGGAGGCGTCCGATCCTACAATGAGCAGTTCTTC; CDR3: CASSVGGVRSYNEQFF
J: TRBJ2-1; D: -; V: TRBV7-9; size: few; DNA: TGTGCCAGCAGCGGAGGAACAGTTGAGCAGTTCTTC; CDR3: CASSGGTVEQFF
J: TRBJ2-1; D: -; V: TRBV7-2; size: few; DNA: TGTGCCAGCAGCGAGCAGGGGAGCTCCTACAATGAGCAGTTCTTC; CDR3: CASSEQGSSYNEQFF
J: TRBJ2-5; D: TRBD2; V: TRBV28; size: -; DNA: TGTGCCATGGGCCCCGGACTGGGGGGGTATGGAATCGTAGGAGAGACCCAGTACTTC; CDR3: CAMGPGLGGYGIVGETQYF
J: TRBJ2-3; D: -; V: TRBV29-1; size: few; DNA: TGCAGCGTTGGTTCGCCAGGGCGGACAGATACGCAGTATTTT; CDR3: CSVGSPGRTDTQYF
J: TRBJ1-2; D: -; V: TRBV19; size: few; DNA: TGTGCCAGTAAGAGGGCGGGCTATGGCTACACCTTC; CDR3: CASKRAGYGYTF
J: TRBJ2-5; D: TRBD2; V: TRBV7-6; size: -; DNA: TGTGCCAGCAGCTTATGGCTAGCGGGAGGTATACAAGAGACCCAGTACTTC; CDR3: CASSLWLAGGIQETQYF
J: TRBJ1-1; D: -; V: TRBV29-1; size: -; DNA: TGCAGCTTACATCCAACTTGGGGCACTGAAGCTTTCTTT; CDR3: CSLHPTWGTEAFF
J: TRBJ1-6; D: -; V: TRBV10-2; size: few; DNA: TGCGCCAGCAGAGACCAGGGGACCTATAATTCACCCCTCCACTTT; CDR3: CASRDQGTYNSPLHF
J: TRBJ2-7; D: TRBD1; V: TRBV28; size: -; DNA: TGTGCCAGCAGTTTAGTGGGGACAGCGGTAACCTACGAGCAGTACTTC; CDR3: CASSLVGTAVTYEQYF
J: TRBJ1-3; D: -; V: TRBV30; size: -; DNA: TGTGCCTGGAGCGGGATGAGCTCTGGAAACACCATATATTTT; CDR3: CAWSGMSSGNTIYF
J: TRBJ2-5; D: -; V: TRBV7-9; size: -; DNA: TGTGCCAGCAGCTTACCAAGCGGGGAGACCCAGTACTTC; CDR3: CASSLPSGETQYF
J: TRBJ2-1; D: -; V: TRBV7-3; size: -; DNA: TGTGCCAGCAGCTTACGCAGGACGGTTAGCTCCTACAATGAGCAGTTCTTC; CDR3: CASSLRRTVSSYNEQFF
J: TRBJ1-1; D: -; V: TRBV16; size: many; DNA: TGTGCCAGCAGCCAAGTCCGGGCAGACAACACTGAAGCTTTCTTT; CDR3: CASSQVRADNTEAFF
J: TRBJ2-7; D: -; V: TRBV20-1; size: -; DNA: TGCAGTGCCCGAGACGCGCGGCGGGGTACGGACGAGCAGTACTTC; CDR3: CSARDARRGTDEQYF
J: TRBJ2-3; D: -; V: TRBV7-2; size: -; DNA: TGTGCCAGCAGGCTCCCGGCCCACGGGAACACGCAGTATTTT; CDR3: CASRLPAHGNTQYF
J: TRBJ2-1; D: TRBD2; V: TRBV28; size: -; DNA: TGTGCCAGCAGTTTCCCCTTGGGGGACTATCCCTCGAATGAGCAGTTCTTC; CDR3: CASSFPLGDYPSNEQFF
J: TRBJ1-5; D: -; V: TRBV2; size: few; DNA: TGTGCCAGCAGTGTAGAGTATCAGCCCCAGCATTTT; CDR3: CASSVEYQPQHF
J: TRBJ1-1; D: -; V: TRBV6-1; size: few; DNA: TGTGCCAGCAGTCCTACGGTAGCAGGGTTTGTTCCGAACACTGAAGCTTTCTTT; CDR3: CASSPTVAGFVPNTEAFF
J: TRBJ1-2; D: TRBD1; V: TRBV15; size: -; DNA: TGTGCCACCAGCAGAGAGGACAGGGAAGGATATGGCTACACCTTC; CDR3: CATSREDREGYGYTF
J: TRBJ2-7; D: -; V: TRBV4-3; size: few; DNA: TGCACCCGACACCCTCCTACGCCCTCCTCCTACGAGCAGTACTTC; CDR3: CTRHPPTPSSYEQYF
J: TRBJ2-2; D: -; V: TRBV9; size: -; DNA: TGTGCCAGCAGCGTAGTTCCCGGGGCTAGCGGGGAGCTGTTTTTT; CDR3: CASSVVPGASGELFF
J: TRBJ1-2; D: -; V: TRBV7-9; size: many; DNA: TGTGCCAGCAGCTTAGTCGCGTATGGCTACACCTTC; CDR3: CASSLVAYGYTF
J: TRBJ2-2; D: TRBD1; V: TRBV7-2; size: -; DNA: TGTGCCAGCAGCTTAGCGGGACAGGACACCGGGGAGCTGTTTTTT; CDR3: CASSLAGQDTGELFF
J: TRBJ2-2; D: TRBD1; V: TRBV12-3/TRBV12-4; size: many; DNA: TGTGCCAGCAGTCGCACAGGGGGCGCAGGCCGCACCGGGGAGCTGTTTTTT; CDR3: CASSRTGGAGRTGELFF
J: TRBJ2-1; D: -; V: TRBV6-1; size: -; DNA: TGTGCCAGCAGTGGGCAGGGGGGTGATGGTGAGCAGTTCTTC; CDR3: CASSGQGGDGEQFF
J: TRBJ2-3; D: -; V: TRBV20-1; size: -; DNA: TGCACTGTAAGAAGGACAAGGGGCACAGATACGCAGTATTTT; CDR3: CTVRRTRGTDTQYF
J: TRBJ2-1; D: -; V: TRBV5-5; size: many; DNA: TGTGCCACCGACCTTCGACCCGCCGGGAATGAGCAGTTCTTC; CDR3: CATDLRPAGNEQFF
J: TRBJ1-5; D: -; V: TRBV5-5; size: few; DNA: TGTGCCAGCAGCTTAACCGGTAGGGGGCCCCAGCATTTT; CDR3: CASSLTGRGPQHF